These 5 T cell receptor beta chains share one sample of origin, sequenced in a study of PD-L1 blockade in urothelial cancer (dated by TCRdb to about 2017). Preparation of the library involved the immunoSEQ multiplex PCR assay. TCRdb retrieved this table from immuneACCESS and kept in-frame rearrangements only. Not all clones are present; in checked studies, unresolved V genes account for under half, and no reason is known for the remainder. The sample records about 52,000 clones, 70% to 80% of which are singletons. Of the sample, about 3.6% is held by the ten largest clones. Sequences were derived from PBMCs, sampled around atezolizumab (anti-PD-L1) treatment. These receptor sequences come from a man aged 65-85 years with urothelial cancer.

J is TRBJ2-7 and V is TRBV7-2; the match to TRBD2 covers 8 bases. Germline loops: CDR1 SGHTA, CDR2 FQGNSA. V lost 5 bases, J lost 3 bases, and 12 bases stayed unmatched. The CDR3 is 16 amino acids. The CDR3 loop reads CASSLPLTSESYEQYF. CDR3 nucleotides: TGTGCCAGCAGCCTCCCATTGACTAGCGAGAGCTACGAGCAGTACTTC. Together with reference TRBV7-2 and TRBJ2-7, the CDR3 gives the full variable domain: GAGVSQSPSNKVTEKGKDVELRCDPISGHTALYWYRQSLGQGLEFLIYFQGNSAPDKSGLPSDRFSAERTGGSVSTLTIQRTQQEDSAVYLCASSLPLTSESYEQYFGPGTRLTVT.

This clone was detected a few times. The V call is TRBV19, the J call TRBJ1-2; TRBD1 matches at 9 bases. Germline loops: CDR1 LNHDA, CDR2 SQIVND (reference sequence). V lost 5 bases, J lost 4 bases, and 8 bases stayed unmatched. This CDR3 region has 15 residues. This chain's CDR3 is CASSFDRGFSYGYTF. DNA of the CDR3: TGTGCCAGTAGTTTCGACAGGGGGTTCTCCTATGGCTACACCTTC.

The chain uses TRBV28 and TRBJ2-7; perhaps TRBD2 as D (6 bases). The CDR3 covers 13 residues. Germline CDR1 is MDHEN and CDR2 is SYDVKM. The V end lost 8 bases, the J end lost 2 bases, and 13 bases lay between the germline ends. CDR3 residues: CASGGVFAYEQYF. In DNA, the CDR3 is TGTGCCAGCGGAGGGGTTTTTGCCTACGAGCAGTACTTC.

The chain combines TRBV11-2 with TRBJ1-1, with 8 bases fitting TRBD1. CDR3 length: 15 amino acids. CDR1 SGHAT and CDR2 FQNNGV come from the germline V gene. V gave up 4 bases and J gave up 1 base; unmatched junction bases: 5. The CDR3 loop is CASSSPGGANTEAFF. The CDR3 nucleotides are TGTGCCAGCAGCTCTCCAGGGGGCGCGAACACTGAAGCTTTCTTT.

CDR3 coding DNA: TGTGCCAGCAGCTTGAGTGGGACAGGGAGCAACGAGCAGTACTTC. Protein: CASSLSGTGSNEQYF. The chain joins TRBV5-4 to TRBJ2-7, with TRBD1 matching over 9 bases. V gave up 1 base and J gave up 5 bases; unmatched junction bases: 7. From germline, CDR1 is SGHNT and CDR2 YYREEE (reference sequence). This CDR3 spans 15 amino acids.